This T cell receptor (beta chain) was identified during a study of shared clonotypes between healthy human individuals. At a deep level, the assay was run. Profiling relied on immunoSEQ multiplex PCR, and the TCRdb table lists in-frame clones only, not all of them. The sample lists 1,100,000 or so clones, around 78% seen once, with approximately 0.5% in the top ten. Trimming shortened V by 1 base and J by 3 bases, and 9 bases separated the two germline ends. Germline V gene lookup returns CDR1 MDHEN and CDR2 SYDVKM. The CDR3 is made up of 14 amino acids. Donors had no recently reported acute infections or vaccinations and were HIV-negative.

This rearrangement joins TRBV28 to TRBJ1-2; D remains unclear. This receptor was identified in a man between 18 and 35 years old in good health. Some clones in this sample may be carry-over from other donors' samples. What was sequenced was memory CD4+ T cells from PBMCs. The subset: CD45RA-negative fraction. The CDR3 coding sequence is TGTGCCAGCAGTTTATCGGGGTTCGACTATGGCTACACCTTC. Translation: CASSLSGFDYGYTF.